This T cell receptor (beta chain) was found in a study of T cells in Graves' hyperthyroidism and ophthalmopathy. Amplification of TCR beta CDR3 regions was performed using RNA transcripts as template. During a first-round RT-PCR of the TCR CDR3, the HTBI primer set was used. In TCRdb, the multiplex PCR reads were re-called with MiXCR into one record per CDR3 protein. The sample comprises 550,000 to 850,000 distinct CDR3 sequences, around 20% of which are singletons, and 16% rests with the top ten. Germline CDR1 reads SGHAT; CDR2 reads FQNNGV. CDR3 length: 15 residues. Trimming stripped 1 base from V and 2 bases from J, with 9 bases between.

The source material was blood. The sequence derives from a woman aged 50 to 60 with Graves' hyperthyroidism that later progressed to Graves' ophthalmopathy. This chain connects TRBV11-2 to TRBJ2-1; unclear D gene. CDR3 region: CASSLARHPYNEQFF. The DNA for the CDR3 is TGTGCCAGCAGCTTAGCGCGGCATCCCTACAATGAGCAGTTCTTC.